This TCR beta chain was captured by sequencing in a study of blood T cell repertoires in COVID-19. Background on the study: The United States, Italy and Spain supplied acute and convalescent COVID-19 samples.

In germline, CDR1 is MGHRA, CDR2 YSYEKL. Trimming removed 0 bases from V and 5 bases from J, with 8 bases in between. This CDR3 is 14 amino acids long. Only one count was recorded for this clone. Assay: immunoSEQ multiplex PCR; the TCRdb copy retains only in-frame clones and omits some. This sample has 310,000 or so clones, with roughly 87% found just once. The sequenced material came from PBMCs or T cells enriched from blood (not recorded which). The TCR was taken from a young woman who had recovered from COVID-19. The rearrangement uses TRBV4-1 and TRBJ2-1; D is uncertain. CDR3 DNA: TGCGCCAGCAGCCAAGAGGGCCGAAACAATGAGCAGTTCTTC. Protein product: CASSQEGRNNEQFF.